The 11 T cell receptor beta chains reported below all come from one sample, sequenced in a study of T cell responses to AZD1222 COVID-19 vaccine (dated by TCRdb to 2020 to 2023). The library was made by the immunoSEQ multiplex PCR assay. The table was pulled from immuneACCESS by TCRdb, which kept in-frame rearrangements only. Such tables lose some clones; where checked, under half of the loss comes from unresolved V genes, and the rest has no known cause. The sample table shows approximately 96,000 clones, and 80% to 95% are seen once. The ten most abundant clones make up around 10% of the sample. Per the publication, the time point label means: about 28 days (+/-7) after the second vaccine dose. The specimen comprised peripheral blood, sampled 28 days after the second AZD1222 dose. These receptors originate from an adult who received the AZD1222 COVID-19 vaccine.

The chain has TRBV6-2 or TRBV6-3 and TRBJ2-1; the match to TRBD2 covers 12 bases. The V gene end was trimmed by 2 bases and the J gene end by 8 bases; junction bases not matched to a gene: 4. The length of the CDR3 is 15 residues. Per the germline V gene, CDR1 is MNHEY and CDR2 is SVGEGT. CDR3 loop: CASSYVASGRDEQFF. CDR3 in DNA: TGTGCCAGCAGTTACGTAGCTAGCGGGAGGGATGAGCAGTTCTTC.

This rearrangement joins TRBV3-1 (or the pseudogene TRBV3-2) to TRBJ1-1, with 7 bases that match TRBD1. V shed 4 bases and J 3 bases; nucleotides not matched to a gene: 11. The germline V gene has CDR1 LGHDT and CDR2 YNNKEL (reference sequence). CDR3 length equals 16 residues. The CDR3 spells CASSPRTGSQYTEAFF. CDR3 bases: TGTGCCAGCAGCCCTCGGACAGGTTCACAGTACACTGAAGCTTTCTTT.

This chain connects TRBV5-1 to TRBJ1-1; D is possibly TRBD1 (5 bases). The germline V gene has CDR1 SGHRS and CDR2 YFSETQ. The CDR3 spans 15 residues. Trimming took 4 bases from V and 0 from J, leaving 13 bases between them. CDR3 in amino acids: CASSIGTAMNTEAFF. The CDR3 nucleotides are TGCGCCAGCAGCATCGGGACCGCGATGAACACTGAAGCTTTCTTT.

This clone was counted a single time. CDR3 loop: CASSYSQGQGAYEQYF. In DNA form, the CDR3 reads TGTGCCAGCAGTTACAGCCAGGGACAGGGGGCCTACGAGCAGTACTTC. This rearrangement joins TRBV6-5 to TRBJ2-7; 11 bases agree with TRBD1. Looked up from germline, CDR1 is MNHEY and CDR2 is SVGAGI. J gave up 2 bases and V 2 bases, and 5 bases lay outside the gene matches. This CDR3 contains 16 residues.

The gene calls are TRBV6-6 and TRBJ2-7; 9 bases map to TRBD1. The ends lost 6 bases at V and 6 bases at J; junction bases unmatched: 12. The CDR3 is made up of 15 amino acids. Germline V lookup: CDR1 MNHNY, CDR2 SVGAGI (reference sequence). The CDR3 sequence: CASSQRGTGWSEQYF. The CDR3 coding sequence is TGTGCCAGCAGCCAACGGGGGACAGGGTGGTCCGAGCAGTACTTC.

For the CDR3, the DNA is TGTGCCTGGAGTAAACGGGACCTAAGAGAAAAACTGTTTTTT. This translates into CAWSKRDLREKLFF. This chain connects TRBV30 to TRBJ1-4; weak D call: TRBD1 (5 bases). Germline V gene sequence: CDR1 GTSNPN, CDR2 SVGIG (reference sequence). Trimming pared 2 bases from V and 8 bases from J, leaving 15 bases between. The CDR3 loop spans 14 amino acids.

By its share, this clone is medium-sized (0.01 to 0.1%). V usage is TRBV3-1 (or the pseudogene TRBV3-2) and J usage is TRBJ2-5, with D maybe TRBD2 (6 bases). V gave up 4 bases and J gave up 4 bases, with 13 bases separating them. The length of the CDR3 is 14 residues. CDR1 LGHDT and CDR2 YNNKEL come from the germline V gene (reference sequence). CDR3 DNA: TGTGCCAGCAGCCTCGGGACTGGAGGAGAGACCCAGTACTTC. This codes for CASSLGTGGETQYF.

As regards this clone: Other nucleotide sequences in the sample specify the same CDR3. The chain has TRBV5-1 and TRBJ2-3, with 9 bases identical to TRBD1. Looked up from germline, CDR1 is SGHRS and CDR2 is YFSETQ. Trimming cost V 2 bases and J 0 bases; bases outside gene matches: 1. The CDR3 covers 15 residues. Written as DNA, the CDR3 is TGCGCCAGCAGCTTACAGGGGGCTAGCACAGATACGCAGTATTTT. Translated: CASSLQGASTDTQYF.

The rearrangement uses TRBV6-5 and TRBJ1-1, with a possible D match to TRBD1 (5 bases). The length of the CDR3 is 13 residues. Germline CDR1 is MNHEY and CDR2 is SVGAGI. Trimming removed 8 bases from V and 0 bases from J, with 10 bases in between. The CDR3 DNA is TGTGCCAGCCCCCTAGGGGTGAACACTGAAGCTTTCTTT. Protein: CASPLGVNTEAFF.

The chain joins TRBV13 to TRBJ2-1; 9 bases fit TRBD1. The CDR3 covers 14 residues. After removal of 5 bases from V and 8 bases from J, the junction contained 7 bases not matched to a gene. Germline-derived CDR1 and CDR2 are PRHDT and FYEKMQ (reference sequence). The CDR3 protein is CASSPEGQGYEQFF. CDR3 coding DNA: TGTGCCAGCAGCCCCGAGGGACAGGGTTATGAGCAGTTCTTC.

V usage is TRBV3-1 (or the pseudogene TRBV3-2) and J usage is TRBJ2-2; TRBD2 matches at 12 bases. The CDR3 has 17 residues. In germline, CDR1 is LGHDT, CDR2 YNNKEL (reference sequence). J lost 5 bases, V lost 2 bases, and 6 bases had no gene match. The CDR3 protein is CASSQQRTSGVTGELFF. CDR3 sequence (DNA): TGTGCCAGCAGCCAACAAAGGACTAGCGGGGTGACCGGGGAGCTGTTTTTT.